These T cell receptor beta chains were read from a single sample in a study of T cell responses to AZD1222 COVID-19 vaccine. Here immunoSEQ multiplex PCR was the method, and the copy in TCRdb shows in-frame clones only, minus some. The sample yields approximately 82,000 clones, around nine tenths seen once. This specimen consisted of peripheral blood, obtained 28 days after the second AZD1222 dose. These receptors were obtained from an adult who received the AZD1222 COVID-19 vaccine. CDR3s include the opening cysteine and the closing phenylalanine or tryptophan. The order of the fields is J gene, V gene, clone size, D gene, CDR3 DNA, CDR3 protein. A D gene is named only where the DNA matches it firmly. Only some rows state a clone size, as once, few, many or a class for expanded clones.

>TRBJ1-1|TRBV30|-|-
TGTGCCGGGGGGAACACTGAAGCTTTCTTT
CAGGNTEAFF
>TRBJ1-2|TRBV7-9|-|-
TGTGCCAGCGGGAAGACAGGCGACTACTATGGCTACACCTTC
CASGKTGDYYGYTF
>TRBJ2-7|TRBV27|-|-
TGTGCCAGCAGCCGGACGTGGCCCCCCTACGAGCAGTACTTC
CASSRTWPPYEQYF
>TRBJ1-2|TRBV6-1|-|-
TGTGCCAGCAGTGAAGGGCGGAGCCTCTATGGCTACACCTTC
CASSEGRSLYGYTF
>TRBJ1-4|TRBV4-1|-|TRBD1
TGCGCCAGCAGCTTAACCCGGGACAGGAGCTTCCGAGCAACTAATGAAAAACTGTTTTTT
CASSLTRDRSFRATNEKLFF
>TRBJ2-3|TRBV7-3|-|TRBD2
TGTGCCAGCAGCACCGGGGCGGGGGCAGATACGCAGTATTTT
CASSTGAGADTQYF
>TRBJ2-7|TRBV20-1|-|-
TGCAGTGCCGGGGCAGCCTACGAGCAGTACTTC
CSAGAAYEQYF
>TRBJ1-2|TRBV5-1|once|-
TGCGCCAGCAGCTTGGCACAGCAGGGCTATGGCTACACCTTC
CASSLAQQGYGYTF
>TRBJ1-5|TRBV28|-|-
TGTGCCAGCAACCGAGGCAGGGGCAATCAGCCCCAGCATTTT
CASNRGRGNQPQHF
>TRBJ1-1|TRBV12-2|few|-
TGTGCAAGTCGCTTAGGGTTCCCCATTAGACAGGGGGGTACTGAAGCTTTCTTT
CASRLGFPIRQGGTEAFF
>TRBJ1-1|TRBV7-2|-|-
TGTGCCAGCAGCTTATTATCGGGCGCTGAAGCTTTCTTT
CASSLLSGAEAFF
>TRBJ2-7|TRBV3-1/TRBV3-2|-|-
TGTGCCAGCAGCCAGAGGGGCGACGGGGGCAAGCAGTACTTC
CASSQRGDGGKQYF
>TRBJ1-4|TRBV27|-|TRBD1
TGTGCCAGCAGTTTCACCGGGACAGGGTTATGGCAACTGTTTTTT
CASSFTGTGLWQLFF
>TRBJ2-3|TRBV10-3|once|TRBD2
TGTGCCATCAGTGATCCTTGGGACTCTAGCGGGGGATTCACAGATACGCAGTATTTT
CAISDPWDSSGGFTDTQYF
>TRBJ1-4|TRBV3-1/TRBV3-2|-|TRBD1
TGTGCCAGCAGCACCCCTCCCGGACAGGAGTCTGAAACTAATGAAAAACTGTTTTTT
CASSTPPGQESETNEKLFF
>TRBJ1-2|TRBV19|-|TRBD1
TGTGCCAGTAGTATGGGATTCGGGACAGGGGTAGCTGGCTACACCTTC
CASSMGFGTGVAGYTF
>TRBJ2-7|TRBV5-1|-|-
TGCGCCAGCAGCTCAGACGGATACTACGAGCAGTACTTC
CASSSDGYYEQYF
>TRBJ2-1|TRBV19|-|-
TGTGCAAGTGGGCAGCGCAACTCCTACAATGAGCAGTTCTTC
CASGQRNSYNEQFF
>TRBJ1-1|TRBV30|-|-
TGTGCCTGGAGTGTATCTCCCTGGTTGGGTCGGTTGGAATTGAGCACTGAAGCTTTCTTT
CAWSVSPWLGRLELSTEAFF
>TRBJ1-5|TRBV19|-|TRBD1
TGTGCCAGCCGGGACAGGGGTCATCAGCCCCAGCATTTT
CASRDRGHQPQHF
>TRBJ2-3|TRBV13|-|TRBD1
TGTGCCAGCAGCTTTCGAAGGGGGCTAGGCACAGATACGCAGTATTTT
CASSFRRGLGTDTQYF
>TRBJ1-2|TRBV10-3|once|-
TGTGCCATCAGTGAATGGAGACGGAGCTACACCTTC
CAISEWRRSYTF
>TRBJ1-6|TRBV11-2|-|TRBD1
TGTGCCAGCAGCCCAGGGGGCGCCTATAATTCACCCCTCCACTTT
CASSPGGAYNSPLHF
>TRBJ2-5|TRBV5-1|-|-
TGCGCCAGCAGCTTGCAGGGACACATCGAACAAGAGACCCAGTACTTC
CASSLQGHIEQETQYF
>TRBJ2-5|TRBV2|-|TRBD1
TGTGCCAGCAGACAGGGGGTTGCGACCCAGTACTTC
CASRQGVATQYF
>TRBJ1-1|TRBV2|-|-
TGTGCCAGCAGTGAATACGCTGAAGCTTTCTTT
CASSEYAEAFF
>TRBJ1-1|TRBV9|-|-
TGTGCCAGCCGGGGAGGGAAAGAGAACACTGAAGCTTTCTTT
CASRGGKENTEAFF
>TRBJ2-3|TRBV6-2/TRBV6-3|-|-
TGTGCCAGCAGTTACCAACCCGGTGGCAGGAGCACAGATACGCAGTATTTT
CASSYQPGGRSTDTQYF
>TRBJ1-2|TRBV10-3|-|TRBD1
TGTGCCATCAGTGAGTCTTGGAGGGGGCCGGATGGCTACACCTTC
CAISESWRGPDGYTF
>TRBJ2-2|TRBV4-3|-|-
TGCGCCAGCAGCCAATTACGGGGATCCGGGGAGCTGTTTTTT
CASSQLRGSGELFF
>TRBJ1-2|TRBV4-3|-|-
TGCGCCAGCAGCCCCGTGGGGCGCTATGGCTACACCTTC
CASSPVGRYGYTF
>TRBJ1-1|TRBV30|few|-
TGTGCCTGGAGTGTACGTGAGAACACTGAAGCTTTCTTT
CAWSVRENTEAFF
>TRBJ2-7|TRBV18|-|-
TGTGCCAGCTCACCCAGCTCCACCTACGAGCAGTACTTC
CASSPSSTYEQYF
>TRBJ1-2|TRBV5-1|-|TRBD1
TGCGCCAGCAGCAGGGGTGGGACAGACTATGGCTACACCTTC
CASSRGGTDYGYTF
>TRBJ1-3|TRBV7-6|-|-
TGTGCCAGCAGCTTAGAAGGGCCTGGAAACACCATATATTTT
CASSLEGPGNTIYF
>TRBJ2-5|TRBV18|-|-
TGTGCCAGCTCATCGACGGCGGGGGAGACCCAGTACTTC
CASSSTAGETQYF
>TRBJ2-1|TRBV7-9|-|-
TGTGCCAGCAGCTTAGGGCGAAATGAGCAGTTCTTC
CASSLGRNEQFF
>TRBJ1-5|TRBV6-5|-|-
TGTGCCAGCAGATACGATGGGGAAAGCCAGCCCCAGCATTTT
CASRYDGESQPQHF
>TRBJ2-5|TRBV24-1|-|TRBD2
TGTGCCACCAGTGATTACGGGGGGGTAGAGACCCAGTACTTC
CATSDYGGVETQYF
>TRBJ1-2|TRBV7-9|-|-
TGTGCCAGCAGCCCAGTCGAGGGGGGTGGAGATGGCTACACCTTC
CASSPVEGGGDGYTF
>TRBJ1-1|TRBV4-2|-|TRBD1
TGTGCCAGCAGCCACGAACCTCCGGGACAGGGATTACGAGCTTTCTTT
CASSHEPPGQGLRAFF
>TRBJ1-2|TRBV7-9|-|-
TGTGCCAGCAGCGTGACAGGCGCGGGCTACACCTTC
CASSVTGAGYTF
>TRBJ1-4|TRBV20-1|few|-
TGCAGTCTAGGTGAAAAACTGTTTTTT
CSLGEKLFF
>TRBJ1-1|TRBV29-1|-|-
TGCAGCGTTGATGGGGGGACAATGAACACTGAAGCTTTCTTT
CSVDGGTMNTEAFF
>TRBJ1-2|TRBV18|-|TRBD1
TGTGCCAGCTCACCACCTTCCAGGGGGACAGCTAACTATGGCTACACCTTC
CASSPPSRGTANYGYTF
>TRBJ1-2|TRBV4-2|-|TRBD1
TGTGCCAGCAGCCAAGGAAACAGGGGCTATGGCTACACCTTC
CASSQGNRGYGYTF
>TRBJ2-3|TRBV28|-|-
TGTGCCAGCAAAATACGAGGGTCCACAGATACGCAGTATTTT
CASKIRGSTDTQYF
>TRBJ1-1|TRBV29-1|-|TRBD1
TGCAGCGTTGGGGGGACAGGGGGAACTGAAGCTTTCTTT
CSVGGTGGTEAFF
>TRBJ2-2|TRBV14|-|TRBD2
TGTGCCAGCAGCCATGCGGGGGAAGGGACCGGGGAGCTGTTTTTT
CASSHAGEGTGELFF
>TRBJ2-6|TRBV30|-|-
TGTGCTATCGACACCAGCTCTGGGGCCAACGTCCTGACTTTC
CAIDTSSGANVLTF
>TRBJ2-5|TRBV7-9|-|TRBD1
TGTGCCAGCAGCCAACTCAGGACAGGGCCCCCCGGGACCCAGTACTTC
CASSQLRTGPPGTQYF
>TRBJ2-1|TRBV18|once|-
TGTGCCAGCTCACCAGTACGGGGGGCCGGTGAGCAGTTCTTC
CASSPVRGAGEQFF
>TRBJ1-5|TRBV4-2|-|-
TGTGCCAGCAGCCAAGGGCCGGGAATCGTCCAGCCCCAGCATTTT
CASSQGPGIVQPQHF
>TRBJ2-7|TRBV11-2|few|TRBD1
TGTGCCAGCAGTTCTGTCCGGGACAGGCGGTCCTACGAGCAGTACTTC
CASSSVRDRRSYEQYF